This T cell receptor beta chain was captured by sequencing in a study of shared clonotypes between healthy human individuals. Study-wide points: What naive subsets generally showed was a larger estimated richness than memory subsets showed.

In this sample, this clone turned up once. Its antigen is not known. This sample includes further DNA sequences coding for the same CDR3. The method was immunoSEQ multiplex PCR; TCRdb's version includes in-frame clones alone and lacks a portion of them. This sample has approximately 980,000 clones, with approximately 80% found just once. What was sequenced was memory CD4+ T cells sorted from blood. The subset: CD45RA-negative fraction. The TCR was taken from a man aged 18 to 29 in good health.

The CDR3 sequence is CASSLGENTEAFF. The CDR3 DNA reads TGTGCCAGCAGCCTCGGAGAGAACACTGAAGCTTTCTTT. The genes are TRBV11-2 and TRBJ1-1; D is undetermined. The germline gives CDR1 SGHAT, CDR2 FQNNGV. CDR3 length: 13 residues. V shed 5 bases and J shed 1 base, with 8 bases lying between them.